These 15 T cell receptor beta chains were sequenced from one sample in a study of blood T cells in healthy people across ages. Using a J-beta primer mix together with a sample-barcoded 5' primer, a second PCR was run for 7 to 11 cycles. TCRdb ran MiXCR on the 5' RACE reads and lists one entry per CDR3 protein. The sample consists of some 1.5 million distinct CDR3 sequences, approximately 28% of them appearing once. The sequenced sample consisted of blood. These receptor sequences come from a woman in her twenties or thirties in good health.

This clonotype has only one observation. The V call is TRBV5-4, the J call TRBJ1-1; D is perhaps TRBD1 (5 bases). V lost 3 bases and J lost 2, with 5 bases in between. Germline loops: CDR1 SGHNT, CDR2 YYREEE (reference sequence). This CDR3 region has 12 residues. CDR3 loop: CASSWDNTEAFF. DNA of the CDR3: TGTGCCAGCAGCTGGGACAACACTGAAGCTTTCTTT.

This clonotype was counted only a few times. The DNA of the CDR3 is TGCAGTGCTAGAACGAGGCTTATACAGCCCCAGCATTTT. Its protein is CSARTRLIQPQHF. The gene calls are TRBV20-1 and TRBJ1-5; no clear D gene. CDR1 DFQATT and CDR2 SNEGSKA come from the germline V gene (reference sequence). The CDR3 has 13 residues. The V end lost 2 bases, the J end lost 7 bases, and 12 bases lay between the germline ends.

The V gene is TRBV11-2, the J gene TRBJ2-1; D possibly matches TRBD1 or TRBD2 (5 bases each). The V gene lost 5 bases and the J gene lost 3 bases, with 26 bases spanning the gap. Germline CDR1 SGHAT, CDR2 FQNNGV. This CDR3 comprises 19 residues. The CDR3 nucleotides are TGTGCCAGCAGCCCGGGACGAAATAGAGCTGAAAAAGGCTACAATGAGCAGTTCTTC. Translated, it gives CASSPGRNRAEKGYNEQFF. Looking up the rest from reference TRBV11-2 and TRBJ2-1 gives the full variable domain: EAGVAQSPRYKIIEKRQSVAFWCNPISGHATLYWYQQILGQGPKLLIQFQNNGVVDDSQLPKDRFSAERLKGVDSTLKIQPAKLEDSAVYLCASSPGRNRAEKGYNEQFFGPGTRLTVL.

The genes are TRBV28 and TRBJ1-5; D gene ambiguous. Germline CDR1 and CDR2: MDHEN and SYDVKM. The V end was cut by 3 bases, the J end by 5 bases, with 8 bases between. The CDR3 spans 13 residues. CDR3 region: CASSFIGYQPQHF. The DNA of the CDR3 is TGTGCCAGCAGTTTTATAGGGTATCAGCCCCAGCATTTT.

The V call is TRBV11-1, the J call TRBJ1-6; the D is unclear. Germline V gene lookup returns CDR1 SGHAT and CDR2 FQDESV (reference sequence). There are 16 residues in the CDR3. V was trimmed by 5 bases and J by 8 bases, leaving 19 bases between them. CDR3 in DNA: TGTGCCAGCAGCGGCAACCCTCTCGGACGAGATTCACCCCTCCACTTT. Translated, it gives CASSGNPLGRDSPLHF.

This clonotype was recorded a few times. The rearrangement joins TRBV18 to TRBJ2-1; D call uncertain. CDR1 and CDR2 from the germline V gene are KGHSH and LQKENI. V was clipped by 3 bases and J by 9 bases, with 12 bases between them. CDR3 length equals 13 residues. CDR3 region: CASSPDEVGEQFF. The DNA for the CDR3 is TGTGCCAGCTCACCGGACGAAGTGGGTGAGCAGTTCTTC.

The table lists this clonotype with a few counts. The junction departs from germline at one end; a sequencing error may be responsible. This rearrangement joins TRBV6-2 or TRBV6-3 to TRBJ1-2, with 8 bases aligning to TRBD1. Germline CDR1 MNHEY, CDR2 SVGEGT. There are 14 residues in the CDR3. The CDR3 sequence: CVSILTGGNYGYTF. The DNA for the CDR3 is TGTGTCAGCATTCTCACAGGGGGAAACTATGGCTACACCTTC.

V usage is TRBV28 and J usage is TRBJ1-5; D is perhaps TRBD1 (5 bases). The germline V gene has CDR1 MDHEN and CDR2 SYDVKM. V gave up 3 bases and J gave up 6 bases, with 15 bases separating them. The length of the CDR3 is 15 residues. The CDR3 is CASSFEVRVGQPQHF. The CDR3 bases are TGTGCCAGCAGTTTTGAAGTCAGGGTCGGTCAGCCCCAGCATTTT.

This clonotype was seen many times. The rearrangement links TRBV20-1 to TRBJ2-7; D is ambiguous. Germline assignment: CDR1 DFQATT and CDR2 SNEGSKA (reference sequence). Trimming stripped 4 bases from V and 4 bases from J, with 11 bases between. There are 12 residues in the CDR3. The DNA of the CDR3 is TGCAGTGCTAAAGCCACCGCTTACGAGCAGTACTTC. This codes for CSAKATAYEQYF.

CDR3 sequence: CASSFGERGGEQFF. In DNA form, the CDR3 reads TGTGCCAGCAGTTTTGGGGAGCGGGGGGGTGAGCAGTTCTTC. The J gene is TRBJ2-1, the V gene TRBV27, with 10 bases fitting TRBD2. The CDR3 totals 14 residues. CDR1 is MNHEY and CDR2 is SMNVEV in the germline V gene (reference sequence). The V gene end was trimmed by 3 bases and the J gene end by 9 bases; junction bases not matched to a gene: 5.

The CDR3 DNA reads TGTGCCAGCAGCTTAAGTACAGTCGGATTCAGGGGAGGGCTACTAGTGTCGCAGTTCTTC. It yields the protein CASSLSTVGFRGGLLVSQFF. The rearrangement links TRBV7-8 to TRBJ2-1; a weak D match, TRBD2 (7 bases). V lost 2 bases and J 12 bases, leaving 35 bases between the germline ends. Germline V lookup: CDR1 SGHVS, CDR2 FQNEAQ. This CDR3 has 20 residues.

As regards this clonotype: The junction does not match germline at one end; this may be a read error. The genes are TRBV29-1 and TRBJ2-5; TRBD2 is a possible D gene (6 bases). The CDR3 totals 12 residues. CDR1 and CDR2 (germline): SQVTM, ANQGSEA. The chain's CDR3 is CGVVADYNEQYF. CDR3 coding DNA: TGCGGCGTTGTAGCGGATTACAATGAGCAGTACTTC.

For this clonotype: Given a much more abundant clone one base away, this may be a read error. The genes are TRBV7-3 and TRBJ2-1; D is ambiguous. The V gene lost 5 bases and the J gene lost 11 bases, with 16 bases spanning the gap. The CDR3 has 13 residues. Germline assignment: CDR1 SGHTA and CDR2 FQGTGA. In nucleotides, the CDR3 is TGTGCCAGCAGCGCCCAGGCAGGTGTTCAGCAGTTCTTC. As protein: CASSAQAGVQQFF.

This clonotype was seen a handful of times. The V gene is TRBV11-2, the J gene TRBJ2-5; D gene uncertain. Germline CDR1 SGHAT, CDR2 FQNNGV. The CDR3 has 15 residues. The V gene lost 1 base and the J gene lost 5 bases, with 14 bases spanning the gap. This CDR3 is CASSLGQTLGETQYF. Here the CDR3 DNA reads TGTGCCAGCAGCTTAGGCCAGACTTTGGGGGAGACCCAGTACTTC.

This clonotype was detected a few times. This chain links TRBV7-8 with TRBJ2-5, with 8 bases lining up with TRBD1. The CDR3 extends over 16 amino acids. V gave up 4 bases and J gave up 5 bases; unmatched junction bases: 12. Looked up from germline, CDR1 is SGHVS and CDR2 is FQNEAQ. This chain's CDR3 is CASSSRTGQLRETQYF. The CDR3 bases are TGTGCCAGCAGCTCTAGGACAGGGCAGCTTCGGGAGACCCAGTACTTC.